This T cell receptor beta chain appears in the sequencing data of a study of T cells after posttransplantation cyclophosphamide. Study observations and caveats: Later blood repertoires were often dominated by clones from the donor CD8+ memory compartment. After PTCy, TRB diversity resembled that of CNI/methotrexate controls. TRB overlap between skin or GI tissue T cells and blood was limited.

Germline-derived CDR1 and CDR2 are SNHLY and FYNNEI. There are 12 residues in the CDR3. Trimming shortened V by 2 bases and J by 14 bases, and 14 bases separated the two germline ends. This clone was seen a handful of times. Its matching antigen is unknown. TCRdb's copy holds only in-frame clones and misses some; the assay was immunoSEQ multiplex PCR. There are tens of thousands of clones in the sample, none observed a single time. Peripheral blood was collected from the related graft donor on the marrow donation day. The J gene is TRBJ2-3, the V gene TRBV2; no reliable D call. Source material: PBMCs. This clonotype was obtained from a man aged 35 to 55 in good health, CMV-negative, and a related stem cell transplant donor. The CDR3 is CASSERSPVRYF. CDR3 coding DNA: TGTGCCAGCAGTGAAAGAAGCCCGGTGCGGTATTTT.